Below are 26 T cell receptor beta chains sequenced from a single sample in a study of blood T cell repertoires in COVID-19. The table came from immunoSEQ multiplex PCR; TCRdb's copy has only in-frame clones and leaves some out. The table has 85,000 to 130,000 clones, just over 90% seen once. Specimen: peripheral blood. The source is a man between 60 and 75 years old with acute or convalescent COVID-19.

This chain connects TRBV7-9 to TRBJ1-1; 9 bases agree with TRBD1. J lost 5 bases, V lost 5 bases, and 3 bases had no gene match. The CDR3 has 13 amino acids. Germline V gene data show CDR1 as SEHNR and CDR2 as FQNEAQ (reference sequence). CDR3 protein: CASSPTGGTEAFF. Written as DNA, the CDR3 is TGTGCCAGCAGCCCGACAGGGGGGACTGAAGCTTTCTTT. The whole variable domain, filled in from reference TRBV7-9 and TRBJ1-1, reads DTGVSQNPRHKITKRGQNVTFRCDPISEHNRLYWYRQTLGQGPEFLTYFQNEAQLEKSRLLSDRFSAERPKGSFSTLEIQRTEQGDSAMYLCASSPTGGTEAFFGQGTRLTVV.

The V and J genes are TRBV5-5 and TRBJ1-5; possibly TRBD1 for D (5 bases). This CDR3 comprises 16 residues. In germline, CDR1 is SGHKS, CDR2 YYEKEE (reference sequence). The V and J ends lost 0 bases and 7 bases respectively, with 17 bases between them. The CDR3 loop reads CASSLDSFTKGQPQHF. In DNA, the CDR3 is TGTGCCAGCAGCTTGGACAGCTTTACTAAGGGGCAGCCCCAGCATTTT.

The rearrangement links TRBV3-1 (or the pseudogene TRBV3-2) to TRBJ1-3; D uncertain. The germline V gene has CDR1 LGHDT and CDR2 YNNKEL (reference sequence). The CDR3 is 14 amino acids. The V and J ends lost 1 base and 9 bases respectively, with 13 bases between them. CDR3 loop: CASSQVSVSSTIYF. The CDR3 bases are TGTGCCAGCAGCCAAGTTTCCGTTTCGAGCACCATATATTTT.

V usage is TRBV9 and J usage is TRBJ2-1; no definite D call. The CDR3 has 14 residues. V was cut by 0 bases and J by 4 bases, with 8 bases left in between. Germline assignment: CDR1 SGDLS and CDR2 YYNGEE. The CDR3: CASSVGGSYNEQFF. In nucleotides, the CDR3 is TGTGCCAGCAGCGTAGGAGGATCATACAATGAGCAGTTCTTC.

The chain uses TRBV12-3 or TRBV12-4 and TRBJ1-1, with 7 bases aligning to TRBD1. The CDR3 length is 13 residues. After removal of 0 bases from V and 11 bases from J, the junction contained 6 bases not matched to a gene. CDR3 amino acids: CASSLAHRGRAFF. For the CDR3, the DNA is TGTGCCAGCAGTTTAGCCCACAGGGGTAGGGCTTTCTTT.

The chain has TRBV6-5 and TRBJ1-5; a possible D gene is TRBD1 (6 bases). The V gene lost 5 bases and the J gene lost 4 bases, with 12 bases spanning the gap. The germline V gene encodes CDR1 MNHEY and CDR2 SVGAGI. The CDR3 consists of 14 residues. This CDR3 is CASSIQGRNQPQHF. The CDR3 coding sequence is TGTGCCAGCAGTATACAGGGAAGGAATCAGCCCCAGCATTTT.

This clone was seen more than once but under ten times. The genes are TRBV18 and TRBJ2-1, with a weak D call TRBD1 (6 bases). V lost 3 bases, J lost 7 bases, and 16 bases lay in between. The CDR3 has 15 residues. CDR1 and CDR2 from the germline V gene are KGHSH and LQKENI. This chain's CDR3 is CASSPLARGGNEQFF. CDR3 DNA: TGTGCCAGCTCACCGCTAGCAAGAGGGGGTAATGAGCAGTTCTTC.

V is TRBV5-1 and J is TRBJ1-6; 7 positions agree with TRBD1. J lost 9 bases, V lost 4 bases, and 13 bases had no gene match. The germline gives CDR1 SGHRS, CDR2 YFSETQ. This CDR3 has 16 amino acids. The CDR3 nucleotides are TGCGCCAGCAGCCCGGGACAGCTGATAGGTGGTTCACCCCTCCACTTT. Its translation is CASSPGQLIGGSPLHF.

About this clone itself: The same CDR3 arises from other DNA sequences in this sample as well. The rearrangement uses TRBV28 and TRBJ1-6, with D maybe TRBD1 (6 bases). Germline CDR1 reads MDHEN; CDR2 reads SYDVKM. V was pared by 6 bases and J by 2 bases, with 8 bases between. This CDR3 spans 14 amino acids. The CDR3 DNA is TGTGCCAGCAGGGGGGGGCCCTATAATTCACCCCTCCACTTT. Translating it yields CASRGGPYNSPLHF.

The chain employs TRBV6-5 and TRBJ1-1; no clear D gene. Trimming removed 11 bases from V and 7 bases from J, with 23 bases in between. This CDR3 region has 14 residues. The germline gives CDR1 MNHEY, CDR2 SVGAGI. CDR3 sequence (DNA): TGTGCCGGCCGGCAGGCCAGTTTGGCCGGTGAAGCTTTCTTT. Translated, it gives CAGRQASLAGEAFF.

The chain uses TRBV29-1 and TRBJ1-2, with 11 bases aligning to TRBD1. The J segment lost 4 bases and the V segment lost 4 bases, leaving 2 bases of the junction unmatched. The CDR3 is 13 amino acids. CDR1 SQVTM and CDR2 ANQGSEA come from the germline V gene. For the CDR3, the DNA is TGCAGCGTTGGGGACAGGGGGGGCTATGGCTACACCTTC. Amino acid sequence: CSVGDRGGYGYTF.

The genes are TRBV2 and TRBJ2-2; 12 bases map to TRBD2. V lost 6 bases and J lost 0; bases outside the gene matches: 2. Germline V CDR1 and CDR2: SNHLY, FYNNEI. The CDR3 runs to 16 residues. CDR3 sequence: CASRGLAGSNTGELFF. Here the CDR3 DNA reads TGTGCCAGCAGAGGACTAGCGGGGTCGAACACCGGGGAGCTGTTTTTT. The whole variable domain, filled in from reference TRBV2 and TRBJ2-2, reads EPEVTQTPSHQVTQMGQEVILRCVPISNHLYFYWYRQILGQKVEFLVSFYNNEISEKSEIFDDQFSVERPDGSNFTLKIRSTKLEDSAMYFCASRGLAGSNTGELFFGEGSRLTVL.

V is TRBV24-1 and J is TRBJ2-3, with D tentatively TRBD2 (5 bases). The CDR3 runs 17 residues. V lost 4 bases, J lost 0 bases, and 16 bases lay in between. Germline V gives CDR1 KGHDR, CDR2 SFDVKD. The chain's CDR3 is CATSDYLSGRSTDTQYF. The CDR3 bases are TGTGCCACCAGTGACTATCTATCTGGGAGAAGCACAGATACGCAGTATTTT.

This chain uses TRBV19 with TRBJ1-2; 10 nucleotides line up with TRBD1. V lost 3 bases and J lost 5; bases outside the gene matches: 6. CDR1 and CDR2 (germline): LNHDA, SQIVND (reference sequence). The CDR3 has 15 residues. The CDR3 sequence is CASSMGQGREYGYTF. CDR3 sequence (DNA): TGTGCCAGTAGTATGGGACAGGGGAGGGAGTATGGCTACACCTTC. Together with reference TRBV19 and TRBJ1-2, the CDR3 gives the full variable domain: DGGITQSPKYLFRKEGQNVTLSCEQNLNHDAMYWYRQDPGQGLRLIYYSQIVNDFQKGDIAEGYSVSREKKESFPLTVTSAQKNPTAFYLCASSMGQGREYGYTFGSGTRLTVV.

This rearrangement joins TRBV19 to TRBJ1-1; TRBD1 matches at 9 bases. The trim removed 3 bases at V and 7 bases at J, leaving 9 bases unmatched. Looked up from germline, CDR1 is LNHDA and CDR2 is SQIVND (reference sequence). The length of the CDR3 is 15 residues. The CDR3 here is CASSMEDRGVREAFF. The CDR3 nucleotides are TGTGCCAGTAGTATGGAAGACAGGGGGGTACGTGAAGCTTTCTTT.

This clone was observed a few times. The V and J genes are TRBV30 and TRBJ1-5, with D possibly TRBD1 on 6 matching bases. There are 13 residues in the CDR3. The V end lost 4 bases, the J end lost 3 bases, and 10 bases lay between the germline ends. Germline loops: CDR1 GTSNPN, CDR2 SVGIG (reference sequence). The CDR3 nucleotides are TGTGCCTGGAACGGACAGAACAATCAGCCCCAGCATTTT. This translates into CAWNGQNNQPQHF.

The rearrangement joins TRBV30 to TRBJ1-6; D may be TRBD1 (5 bases). The V gene lost 1 base and the J gene lost 4 bases, with 8 bases spanning the gap. CDR1 and CDR2 from the germline V gene are GTSNPN and SVGIG (reference sequence). The length of the CDR3 is 14 residues. The CDR3 is CAWSGDLYNSPLHF. The CDR3 DNA is TGTGCCTGGAGTGGGGACTTATATAATTCACCCCTCCACTTT. Filled out from reference TRBV30 and TRBJ1-6, the complete variable domain reads SQTIHQWPATLVQPVGSPLSLECTVEGTSNPNLYWYRQAAGRGLQLLFYSVGIGQISSEVPQNLSASRPQDRQFILSSKKLLLSDSGFYLCAWSGDLYNSPLHFGNGTRLTVT.

The chain couples TRBV19 to TRBJ1-1, with no clear D. V was shortened by 5 bases and J by 1 base, with 8 bases between the two germline ends. This CDR3 contains 13 residues. CDR1 LNHDA and CDR2 SQIVND come from the germline V gene (reference sequence). CDR3 coding DNA: TGTGCCAGTAGTGCTAGGAGGAACACTGAAGCTTTCTTT. Translated: CASSARRNTEAFF.

CDR3 loop: CATSDPSETYGYTF. Here the CDR3 DNA reads TGTGCCACCAGTGACCCTTCCGAGACTTATGGCTACACCTTC. This chain connects TRBV24-1 to TRBJ1-2; D is ambiguous. V gave up 4 bases and J gave up 5 bases, with 13 bases separating them. The CDR3 totals 14 residues. Germline CDR1 KGHDR, CDR2 SFDVKD.

The genes are TRBV7-9 and TRBJ1-2; 7 bases agree with TRBD1. V lost 3 bases to trimming and J lost 6 bases; unmatched junction nucleotides: 4. This CDR3 comprises 13 residues. From germline, CDR1 is SEHNR and CDR2 FQNEAQ (reference sequence). The CDR3 loop is CASSFWQGDGYTF. The CDR3 DNA sequence: TGTGCCAGCAGCTTCTGGCAGGGGGATGGCTACACCTTC.

The V call is TRBV24-1, the J call TRBJ2-1, with TRBD2 identical over 7 bases. The trim removed 3 bases at V and 10 bases at J, leaving 29 bases unmatched. CDR3 length: 21 residues. Germline CDR1 is KGHDR and CDR2 is SFDVKD. The CDR3 spells CATSDPATGGTNRLEWVEQFF. The CDR3, as DNA: TGTGCCACCAGTGATCCAGCCACGGGAGGTACTAACCGTCTCGAATGGGTAGAGCAGTTCTTC.

Only one count was recorded for this clone. V and J are TRBV7-9 and TRBJ2-7; D unresolved. CDR1 SEHNR and CDR2 FQNEAQ come from the germline V gene (reference sequence). The V and J ends lost 1 base and 9 bases respectively, with 10 bases between them. This CDR3 spans 12 amino acids. DNA of the CDR3: TGTGCCAGCAGCTTAGACGCAGGAAGGCAGTACTTC. This encodes CASSLDAGRQYF.

The chain has TRBV18 and TRBJ1-3, with 9 bases that match TRBD1. CDR3 length: 18 residues. Germline V gene lookup returns CDR1 KGHSH and CDR2 LQKENI. The ends lost 2 bases at V and 3 bases at J; junction bases unmatched: 11. CDR3 amino acids: CASSPIPSGQGNGNTIYF. In DNA form, the CDR3 reads TGTGCCAGCTCACCAATACCTTCGGGACAGGGAAATGGAAACACCATATATTTT. Full variable domain (rest looked up from reference TRBV18 and TRBJ1-3): NAGVMQNPRHLVRRRGQEARLRCSPMKGHSHVYWYRQLPEEGLKFMVYLQKENIIDESGMPKERFSAEFPKEGPSILRIQQVVRGDSAAYFCASSPIPSGQGNGNTIYFGEGSWLTVV.

The rearrangement links TRBV9 to TRBJ1-5; 10 nucleotides agree with TRBD1. The V gene's germline CDR1 is SGDLS and CDR2 YYNGEE. The CDR3 spans 16 residues. The V gene end was trimmed by 0 bases and the J gene end by 4 bases; junction bases not matched to a gene: 4. The DNA of the CDR3 is TGTGCCAGCAGCGTAGGCGGACAGGGGGGAAATCAGCCCCAGCATTTT. Its translation: CASSVGGQGGNQPQHF.

CDR3 in DNA: TGTGCCAGCAGCTCTATCCGACAGGGGAGGTCTCAGCCCCAGCATTTT. Its translation is CASSSIRQGRSQPQHF. The chain uses TRBV11-2 and TRBJ1-5; 8 positions match TRBD1. Germline loops: CDR1 SGHAT, CDR2 FQNNGV. V dropped 4 bases and J dropped 6; count of bases not matched to a gene: 11. The CDR3 is made up of 16 amino acids. Combining the CDR3 with reference TRBV11-2 and TRBJ1-5 gives the whole variable domain EAGVAQSPRYKIIEKRQSVAFWCNPISGHATLYWYQQILGQGPKLLIQFQNNGVVDDSQLPKDRFSAERLKGVDSTLKIQPAKLEDSAVYLCASSSIRQGRSQPQHFGDGTRLSIL.

The rearrangement joins TRBV2 to TRBJ2-5; D possibly corresponds to TRBD1 (6 bases). Between the trimmed V and J ends, which lost 6 bases and 5 bases, there was a span of 19 bases. The germline V gene has CDR1 SNHLY and CDR2 FYNNEI. The CDR3 sequence is 15 residues long. As DNA, the CDR3 is TGTGCCAGCAGGAGTCTTTTGGGGGCCGGTGAGACCCAGTACTTC. Protein sequence: CASRSLLGAGETQYF.